This T cell receptor beta chain was observed in a study of patients and donors after allogeneic stem cell transplantation. This CDR3 has 17 amino acids. The germline V gene encodes CDR1 ENHRY and CDR2 SYGVKD. V shed 2 bases, J shed 3 bases, and the junction held 10 bases outside the gene matches. TCRdb fed the RT-PCR reads into MiXCR, producing one record per CDR3 protein. The sample consists of approximately 160,000 distinct CDR3 sequences, approximately 22% of them appearing once. J is TRBJ2-1 and V is TRBV10-3; 7 nucleotides agree with TRBD1. The sequence was obtained from a human donor who was either an allogeneic HSCT recipient or a stem cell or donor lymphocyte infusion donor (not recorded which). It is not recorded whose cells these are; they may come from a transplant donor. Sequenced input: blood, either unsorted or a sorted T cell fraction (not recorded which). The CDR3 is CAISEGIDRVRYNEQFF. The CDR3 DNA is TGTGCCATCAGTGAGGGGATTGACAGGGTGCGCTACAATGAGCAGTTCTTC.